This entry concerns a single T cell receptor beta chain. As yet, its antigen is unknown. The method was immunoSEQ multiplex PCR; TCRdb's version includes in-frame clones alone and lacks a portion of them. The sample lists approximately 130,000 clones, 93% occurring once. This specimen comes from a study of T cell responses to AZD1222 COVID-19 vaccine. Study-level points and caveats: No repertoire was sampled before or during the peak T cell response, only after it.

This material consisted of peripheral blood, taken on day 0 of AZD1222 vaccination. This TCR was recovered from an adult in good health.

The CDR3 loop is CASSRAGLGDDTQYF. CDR3 nucleotides: TGTGCCAGCAGCCGCGCTGGCTTAGGGGACGATACGCAGTATTTT. This sequence joins TRBV7-9 and TRBJ2-3; perhaps D is TRBD1 or TRBD2 (5 bases each). The germline gives CDR1 SEHNR, CDR2 FQNEAQ (reference sequence). The CDR3 has 15 amino acids. Trimming took off 5 bases at V and 6 bases at J, with 18 bases between the two ends.